The present T cell receptor (beta chain) was sequenced within a study of regulatory T cells in long-lasting Graves disease. Study background: For a period under 3 months, newly diagnosed Graves' patients had taken antithyroid drugs.

There are a few counts of this clonotype. Building of the TCR beta libraries involved iRepertoire HTBI primers and Arm-PCR of CDR3 regions. MiXCR, applied by TCRdb to the multiplex PCR reads, yields one record per CDR3 protein. The sample gives 300,000 to 400,000 distinct CDR3 sequences, roughly a sixth of which show up once; less than 35% is in the top ten. Germline V gives CDR1 SQVTM, CDR2 ANQGSEA. Trimming removed 7 bases from V and 5 bases from J, with 7 bases in between. The CDR3 is made up of 10 amino acids. Indicated time point: newly diagnosed GD, antithyroid drugs for less than 3 months. RNA isolated from PBMCs was used to make the TCR library. Diagnoses of Graves' disease were made by American Thyroid Association guidelines. This sample also belongs to another study, concerning T cells in Graves' hyperthyroidism and ophthalmopathy. As reported in that work: By a 13 V-J model, ophthalmopathy was set apart from stable hyperthyroidism.

The source of this sequence is a man aged 40-49 years with Graves disease. This specimen was peripheral blood mononuclear cells (PBMCs), taken at new diagnosis, from a patient treated with antithyroid drugs. The chain joins TRBV29-1 to TRBJ2-3, with no clear D. CDR3 DNA sequence: TGCAGCGGGACCGAAGATACGCAGTATTTT. Translated, it gives CSGTEDTQYF.